This TCR beta chain was obtained from a study of identical twins. TCRdb processed the 5' RACE reads anew with MiXCR; each CDR3 protein has one entry. The sample consists of 1.5 million to 2 million distinct CDR3 sequences, around 29% of them appearing once. V lost 5 bases and J lost 0, with 17 bases in between. Germline V lookup: CDR1 MDHEN, CDR2 SYDVKM. The CDR3 runs to 17 residues. This clonotype was seen repeatedly, ten times or more. Its antigen is not identified. General observations from the study: Twin sharing of out-of-frame TCR alpha was underestimated by models in monozygotic pairs. Carriage of fewer insertions was seen in abundant cord blood beta clonotypes, whereas memory repertoires showed none. Invariant T cells like MAIT and iNKT could partly confound the zero-insertion analyses.

V gene TRBV28 combines with J gene TRBJ2-4; D remains unclear. Sequencing used cord blood. The TCR sequence derives from a newborn girl in good health. CDR3 protein: CASSVLSPELAKNIQYF. Here the CDR3 DNA reads TGTGCCAGCAGTGTACTAAGCCCCGAATTAGCCAAAAACATTCAGTACTTC.